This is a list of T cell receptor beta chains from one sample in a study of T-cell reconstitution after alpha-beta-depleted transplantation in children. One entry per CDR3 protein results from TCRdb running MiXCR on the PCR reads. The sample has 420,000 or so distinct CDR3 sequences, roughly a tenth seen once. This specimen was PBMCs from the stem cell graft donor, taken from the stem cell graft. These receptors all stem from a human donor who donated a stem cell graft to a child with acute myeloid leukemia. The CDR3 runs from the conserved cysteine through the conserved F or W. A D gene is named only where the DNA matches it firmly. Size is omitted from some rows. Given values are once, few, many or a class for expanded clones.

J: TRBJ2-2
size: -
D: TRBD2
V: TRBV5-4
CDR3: CASSTAGGSGELFF
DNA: TGTGCCAGCAGCACCGCGGGGGGTTCTGGGGAGCTGTTTTTT

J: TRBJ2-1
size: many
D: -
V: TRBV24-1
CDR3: CATSEKTRDLLLPNYNEQFF
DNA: TGTGCCACCAGTGAGAAGACCCGGGACCTCTTGCTCCCGAACTACAATGAGCAGTTCTTC

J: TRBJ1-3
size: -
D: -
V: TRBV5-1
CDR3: CASSPGTPVSSGNTIYF
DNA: TGCGCCAGCAGCCCCGGGACTCCCGTTAGCTCTGGAAACACCATATATTTT

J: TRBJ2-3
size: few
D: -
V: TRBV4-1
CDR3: CASSQSGGGADTQYF
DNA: TGCGCCAGCAGCCAAAGCGGAGGGGGGGCAGATACGCAGTATTTT

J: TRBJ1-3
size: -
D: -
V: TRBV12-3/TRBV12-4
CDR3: CASSLEPPANTIYF
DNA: TGTGCCAGCAGTTTAGAACCTCCGGCAAACACCATATATTTT

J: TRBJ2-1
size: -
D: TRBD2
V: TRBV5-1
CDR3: CASSLGSGSGNEQFF
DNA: TGCGCCAGCAGCTTGGGAAGCGGGAGCGGCAATGAGCAGTTCTTC

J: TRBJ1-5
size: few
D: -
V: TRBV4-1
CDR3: CASSQVEAGDAPQHF
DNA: TGCGCCAGCAGCCAAGTTGAAGCGGGGGACGCCCCCCAGCATTTT

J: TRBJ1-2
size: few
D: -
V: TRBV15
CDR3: CATSTGGGYTF
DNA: TGTGCCACCAGTACCGGGGGCGGCTACACCTTC

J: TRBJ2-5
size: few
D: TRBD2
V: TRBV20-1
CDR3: CSARALPSGRAPQETQYF
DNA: TGCAGTGCTAGAGCTCTACCCAGCGGGAGGGCCCCCCAAGAGACCCAGTACTTC

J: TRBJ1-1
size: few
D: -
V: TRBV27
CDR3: CATRRGFGTEAFF
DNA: TGTGCCACCAGAAGGGGGTTCGGTACTGAAGCTTTCTTT

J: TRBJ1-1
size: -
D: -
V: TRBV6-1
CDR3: CASSHPGLNTEAFF
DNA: TGTGCCAGCAGCCACCCGGGATTGAACACTGAAGCTTTCTTT

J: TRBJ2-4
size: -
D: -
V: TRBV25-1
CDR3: CASSGFSAEAKNIQYF
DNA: TGTGCCAGCAGTGGGTTTTCAGCTGAAGCCAAAAACATTCAGTACTTC

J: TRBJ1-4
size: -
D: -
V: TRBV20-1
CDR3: CSARGLGFGEKLFF
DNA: TGCAGTGCTAGAGGATTGGGGTTCGGTGAAAAACTGTTTTTT

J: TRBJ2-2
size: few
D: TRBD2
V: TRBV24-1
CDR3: CATSDGTIHTGELFF
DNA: TGTGCCACCAGTGATGGGACTATACACACCGGGGAGCTGTTTTTT

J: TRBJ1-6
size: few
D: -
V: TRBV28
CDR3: CASSLSRMWSYNSPLHF
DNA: TGTGCCAGCAGTTTATCCAGAATGTGGTCCTATAATTCACCCCTCCACTTT

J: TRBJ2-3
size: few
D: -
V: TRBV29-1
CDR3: CSAPGGDTQYF
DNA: TGCAGCGCCCCAGGTGGAGATACGCAGTATTTT

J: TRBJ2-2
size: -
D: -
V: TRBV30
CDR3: CAWISGANTGELFF
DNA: TGTGCCTGGATAAGCGGCGCGAACACCGGGGAGCTGTTTTTT

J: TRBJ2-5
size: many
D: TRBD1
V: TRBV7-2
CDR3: CASRTGEETQYF
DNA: TGTGCCAGCAGGACAGGGGAGGAGACCCAGTACTTC

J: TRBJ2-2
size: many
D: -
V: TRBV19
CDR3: CASSIGTATGELFF
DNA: TGTGCCAGTAGTATAGGGACAGCGACCGGGGAGCTGTTTTTT

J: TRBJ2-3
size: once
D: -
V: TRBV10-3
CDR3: CATSESVLTDTQYF
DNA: TGTGCCACCAGTGAGTCGGTCCTCACAGATACGCAGTATTTT

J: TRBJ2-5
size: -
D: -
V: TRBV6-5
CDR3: CASSYSLARETQYF
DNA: TGTGCCAGCAGTTACTCGCTAGCGAGGGAGACCCAGTACTTC

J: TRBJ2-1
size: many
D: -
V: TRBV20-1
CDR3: CSAPGASSYNEQFF
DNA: TGCAGTGCCCCCGGAGCTAGCTCCTACAATGAGCAGTTCTTC

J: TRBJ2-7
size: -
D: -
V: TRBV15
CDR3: CATSRDSEHNEQYF
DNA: TGTGCCACCAGCAGAGATTCGGAACATAACGAGCAGTACTTC

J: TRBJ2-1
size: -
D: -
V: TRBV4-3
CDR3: CASGVATTNEQFF
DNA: TGCGCCAGTGGGGTGGCGACAACCAATGAGCAGTTCTTC

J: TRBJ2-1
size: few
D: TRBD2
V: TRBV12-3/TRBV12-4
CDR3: CASSLGRAYEQFF
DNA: TGTGCCAGCAGTCTCGGGAGGGCGTACGAGCAGTTCTTC

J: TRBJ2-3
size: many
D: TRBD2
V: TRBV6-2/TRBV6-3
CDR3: CASRTLAGTDTQYF
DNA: TGTGCCAGCAGGACTCTAGCGGGGACAGATACGCAGTATTTT

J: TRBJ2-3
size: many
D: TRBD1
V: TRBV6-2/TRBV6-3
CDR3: CASREDRGPDTQYF
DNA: TGTGCCAGCAGAGAGGACAGGGGGCCCGATACGCAGTATTTT

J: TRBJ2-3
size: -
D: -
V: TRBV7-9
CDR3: CASSSRVSADTQYF
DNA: TGTGCCAGCAGCTCCAGGGTTAGCGCAGATACGCAGTATTTT

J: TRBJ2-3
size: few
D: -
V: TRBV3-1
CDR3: CASSQNEMGDRYF
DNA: TGTGCCAGCAGCCAAAATGAGATGGGGGATCGGTATTTT

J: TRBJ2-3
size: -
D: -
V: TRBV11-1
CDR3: CASSPTGNTQYF
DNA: TGTGCCAGCAGCCCCACCGGGAATACGCAGTATTTT

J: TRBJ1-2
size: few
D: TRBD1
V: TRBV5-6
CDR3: CASSHTKQGAAWGYTF
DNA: TGTGCCAGCAGCCACACCAAACAGGGGGCAGCGTGGGGCTACACCTTC

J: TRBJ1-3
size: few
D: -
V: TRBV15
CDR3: CATSRERAGGGNTIYF
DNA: TGTGCCACCAGCAGAGAACGAGCGGGGGGTGGAAACACCATATATTTT

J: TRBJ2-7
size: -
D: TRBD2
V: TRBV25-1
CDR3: CASSESSSGSYEQYF
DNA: TGTGCCAGCAGTGAATCCTCTAGCGGGAGCTACGAGCAGTACTTC

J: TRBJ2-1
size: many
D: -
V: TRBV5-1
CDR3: CASSAYNEQFF
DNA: TGCGCCAGCAGCGCATACAATGAGCAGTTCTTC

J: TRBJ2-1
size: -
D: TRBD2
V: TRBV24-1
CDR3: CATSDATSGNNEQFF
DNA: TGTGCCACCAGTGATGCGACTAGCGGGAACAATGAGCAGTTCTTC

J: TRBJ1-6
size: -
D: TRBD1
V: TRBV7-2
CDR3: CASSLLTGVSNSPLHF
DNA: TGTGCCAGCAGCTTATTGACAGGGGTTAGCAATTCACCCCTCCACTTT

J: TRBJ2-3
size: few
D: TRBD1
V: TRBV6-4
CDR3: CASSDGTGNGDTQYF
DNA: TGTGCCAGCAGTGACGGGACAGGGAATGGAGATACGCAGTATTTT

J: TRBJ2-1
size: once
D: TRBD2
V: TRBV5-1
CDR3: CASSSVSSGRDGEQFF
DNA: TGCGCCAGCAGCAGCGTCTCTAGCGGGAGGGATGGTGAGCAGTTCTTC